This T cell receptor (beta chain) was profiled in a study of cytomegalovirus exposure and HLA in healthy donors. General study results and limits: Reports credit the classifier with highly specific, highly sensitive diagnosis of cytomegalovirus status. The study flagged some 170 TCR beta chains as cytomegalovirus-associated. Confirmation in vitro established that a few CMV-associated chains were specific for CMV antigens. The tendency of first-cohort TCR clusters to co-occur in the 120 validation repertoires was identified by a subsequent analysis.

Germline V gene lookup returns CDR1 SGHDT and CDR2 YYEEEE. The CDR3 spans 14 residues. V shed 4 bases and J 5 bases; nucleotides not matched to a gene: 8. On this clone itself: What it binds is not known.

Method: immunoSEQ multiplex PCR; TCRdb's copy keeps in-frame clones and lacks some. The data hold some 100,000 clones, with more than 85% observed a single time. The chain is built from TRBV5-6 and TRBJ1-2; 7 nucleotides match TRBD1. Sequencing was carried out using PBMCs. The clonotype was recovered from a man aged 18 to 30 in good health and CMV-seropositive. Written as DNA, the CDR3 is TGTGCCAGCAGCCTCCTTGCGACAGGGTATGGCTACACCTTC. Translated, it gives CASSLLATGYGYTF.